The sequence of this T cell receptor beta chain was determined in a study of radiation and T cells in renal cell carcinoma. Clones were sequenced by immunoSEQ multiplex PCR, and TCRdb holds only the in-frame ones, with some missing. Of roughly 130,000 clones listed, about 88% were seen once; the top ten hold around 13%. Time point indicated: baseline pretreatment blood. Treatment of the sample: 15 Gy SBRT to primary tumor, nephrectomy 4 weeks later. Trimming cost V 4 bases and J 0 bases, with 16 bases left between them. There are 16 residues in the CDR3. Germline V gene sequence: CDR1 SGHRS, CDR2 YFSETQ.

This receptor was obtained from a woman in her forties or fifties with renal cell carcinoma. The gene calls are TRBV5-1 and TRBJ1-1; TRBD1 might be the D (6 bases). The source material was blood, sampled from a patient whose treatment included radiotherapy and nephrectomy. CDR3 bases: TGCGCCAGCAGCCCGTGGGAGGGGGGACTGAACACTGAAGCTTTCTTT. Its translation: CASSPWEGGLNTEAFF.